This TCR beta chain emerged from a study of Ad26.COV2.S vaccination and SARS-CoV-2 variants. Profiling relied on immunoSEQ multiplex PCR, and the TCRdb table lists in-frame clones only, not all of them. The data hold about 330,000 clones, with roughly 90% observed a single time. Treatment noted: about 20 received Ad26.COV2.S at low or high dose, single or two shots; roughly 5 received placebo; per-sample allocation not given. Following the first vaccine or placebo injection, samples were taken on day 63. V lost 3 bases, J lost 5 bases, and 10 bases lay in between. In germline, CDR1 is LNHDA, CDR2 SQIVND (reference sequence). The CDR3 length is 13 residues.

This clonotype was sampled from a person between 18 and 59 years old who received the Ad26.COV2.S COVID-19 vaccine or a placebo. The chain recombines TRBV19 with TRBJ1-1, with unresolved D. The specimen was peripheral blood, collected in a trial of Ad26.COV2.S vaccine versus placebo. CDR3 residues: CASSIGVGTEAFF. For the CDR3, the DNA is TGTGCCAGTAGTATTGGAGTCGGAACTGAAGCTTTCTTT.